Following are 19 T cell receptor beta chains from one sample sequenced in a study of blood T cell repertoires in COVID-19 (dated by TCRdb to 2018 to 2021). The library was made by the immunoSEQ multiplex PCR assay. TCRdb re-hosts the immuneACCESS table, in-frame sequences only. Its copies lack some clones; in the studies checked, an unresolved V gene accounts for under half of them, and the cause for the rest is not known. The sample table records 120,000 or so clones; over 65% of these occur just once. Roughly 6.2% of the sample goes to the ten largest clones. The sequenced sample consisted of peripheral blood. Every receptor here comes from a man in his 70s with acute or convalescent COVID-19.

The chain recombines TRBV5-1 with TRBJ1-2; D ambiguous. The V gene's germline CDR1 is SGHRS and CDR2 YFSETQ. CDR3 size: 12 residues. V lost 0 bases and J lost 8, with 8 bases in between. As DNA, the CDR3 is TGCGCCAGCAGCTTGGTGCCCGGGGGCTACACCTTC. It yields the protein CASSLVPGGYTF.

V usage is TRBV5-1 and J usage is TRBJ2-2, with TRBD1 matching 12 bases. The CDR3 has 17 amino acids. Looked up from germline, CDR1 is SGHRS and CDR2 is YFSETQ. Trimming removed 2 bases from V and 4 bases from J; junction bases left unmatched: 6. The CDR3 DNA is TGCGCCAGCAGCTTTGGGACAGGGGGCGAAATCACCGGGGAGCTGTTTTTT. Protein sequence: CASSFGTGGEITGELFF.

The chain recombines TRBV7-2 with TRBJ2-5; 8 positions agree with TRBD2. CDR1 is SGHTA and CDR2 is FQGNSA in the germline V gene. CDR3 length equals 16 residues. The V and J ends lost 1 base and 7 bases, in that order; junction bases with no gene match: 11. The CDR3 coding sequence is TGTGCCAGCAGCTTAGGTAGCGCGGGGGGTCTCGGGACCCAGTACTTC. Residues: CASSLGSAGGLGTQYF.

The chain carries TRBV3-1 (or the pseudogene TRBV3-2) and TRBJ2-4; D call uncertain. CDR1 LGHDT and CDR2 YNNKEL come from the germline V gene (reference sequence). V lost 1 base and J 0 bases, leaving 4 bases between the germline ends. The CDR3 sequence is 14 residues long. Here the CDR3 DNA reads TGTGCCAGCAGCCAAGCGGTAGCCAAAAACATTCAGTACTTC. Translation gives CASSQAVAKNIQYF.

The V and J genes are TRBV7-2 and TRBJ2-7; possible D gene TRBD1, 6 bases. Deletions cut 4 bases from V and 2 bases from J, with 18 bases between. Germline CDR1 SGHTA, CDR2 FQGNSA. The CDR3 has 16 amino acids. As DNA, the CDR3 is TGTGCCAGCAGCTACCTCCCCGGGACACCCGCCTACGAGCAGTACTTC. The encoded protein is CASSYLPGTPAYEQYF.

The J gene is TRBJ2-2, the V gene TRBV6-5, with 8 bases lining up with TRBD1. With V trimmed by 6 bases and J by 9 bases, 6 bases remained unmatched. The CDR3 runs to 13 residues. From germline, CDR1 is MNHEY and CDR2 SVGAGI. CDR3 DNA sequence: TGTGCCAGCAGACCCGGACAGGGCCGGGAGCTGTTTTTT. It yields the protein CASRPGQGRELFF.

This chain links TRBV18 with TRBJ1-1; 8 positions match TRBD1. Germline V CDR1 and CDR2: KGHSH, LQKENI. The CDR3 is made up of 15 amino acids. V shed 5 bases, J shed 8 bases, and the junction held 13 bases outside the gene matches. The CDR3 DNA sequence: TGTGCCAGCTCAGAAATCAGGGGGCGAGAATACGAAGCTTTCTTT. It codes for CASSEIRGREYEAFF.

The gene calls are TRBV28 and TRBJ1-5, with 8 bases lining up with TRBD1. This CDR3 comprises 14 residues. The V segment lost 6 bases and the J segment 7 bases; nucleotides outside the gene matches: 8. Germline V gives CDR1 MDHEN, CDR2 SYDVKM. The CDR3: CASREGQGVQPQHF. For the CDR3, the DNA is TGTGCCAGCAGGGAAGGACAGGGAGTCCAGCCCCAGCATTTT.

The chain couples TRBV19 to TRBJ1-1, with D possibly TRBD1 on 5 matching bases. V was clipped by 1 base and J by 1 base, with 13 bases between them. Germline V lookup: CDR1 LNHDA, CDR2 SQIVND (reference sequence). The CDR3 extends over 16 amino acids. Here the CDR3 reads CASSIGSGRSNTEAFF. The CDR3 nucleotides are TGTGCCAGTAGTATAGGGTCAGGGAGGTCGAACACTGAAGCTTTCTTT.

The chain couples TRBV13 to TRBJ2-1; a possible D gene is TRBD2 (7 bases). This CDR3 contains 16 residues. The V end was cut by 0 bases, the J end by 0 bases, with 9 bases between. The germline V gene has CDR1 PRHDT and CDR2 FYEKMQ (reference sequence). CDR3 in amino acids: CASSLGGGGSYNEQFF. For the CDR3, the DNA is TGTGCCAGCAGCTTAGGAGGGGGGGGCTCCTACAATGAGCAGTTCTTC.

The V and J genes are TRBV29-1 and TRBJ2-5; D remains ambiguous. The germline V gene encodes CDR1 SQVTM and CDR2 ANQGSEA. Trimming pared 4 bases from V and 3 bases from J, leaving 6 bases between. The CDR3 is 11 residues long. CDR3 DNA: TGCAGCGTTGGGGCAGAAGAGACCCAGTACTTC. Its protein is CSVGAEETQYF.

The CDR3 is CASSSLRQDTNSYGYTF. The DNA for the CDR3 is TGTGCCAGCAGCTCCTTAAGGCAAGACACAAACAGCTATGGCTACACCTTC. The chain has TRBV7-2 and TRBJ1-2; D is unclear. Germline CDR1 SGHTA, CDR2 FQGNSA. Between the trimmed V and J ends, which lost 4 bases and 4 bases, there was a span of 22 bases. The CDR3 is 17 residues long.

V gene TRBV6-2 or TRBV6-3 combines with J gene TRBJ2-6; 8 bases are shared with TRBD1. This CDR3 is built from 18 residues. The V and J ends lost 4 bases and 1 base, in that order; junction bases with no gene match: 9. Germline loops: CDR1 MNHEY, CDR2 SVGEGT. This CDR3 is CASSFGQGLRSGANVLTF. CDR3 DNA sequence: TGTGCCAGCAGTTTCGGACAGGGTTTACGGTCTGGGGCCAACGTCCTGACTTTC.

The rearrangement joins TRBV9 to TRBJ2-1; D is unclear. The ends were cut back, 4 bases at V and 3 bases at J, with 5 bases in the middle. The germline CDR1 and CDR2 sequences are SGDLS and YYNGEE. The CDR3 sequence is 12 residues long. The CDR3 is CASSIYYNEQFF. DNA of the CDR3: TGTGCCAGCAGCATCTACTACAATGAGCAGTTCTTC.

The CDR3 DNA reads as TGTGCCAGCAGTGCCCGGGAAGGAACCGGGGAGCTGTTTTTT. It translates to CASSAREGTGELFF. V usage is TRBV2 and J usage is TRBJ2-2; the D gene is possibly TRBD2 (5 bases). The germline V and J ends were trimmed by 4 bases and 5 bases, with 11 bases remaining between them. Germline CDR1 is SNHLY and CDR2 is FYNNEI. The CDR3 extends over 14 amino acids.

The CDR3: CASSHKGLSRSDTQYF. CDR3 bases: TGTGCCAGCAGCCATAAGGGACTTAGCAGGTCAGATACGCAGTATTTT. J is TRBJ2-3 and V is TRBV7-9; tentative D call: TRBD2 (6 bases). The CDR3 runs to 16 residues. Looked up from germline, CDR1 is SEHNR and CDR2 is FQNEAQ (reference sequence). The V end lost 5 bases, the J end lost 4 bases, and 19 bases lay between the germline ends.

This clone showed up just once. The genes are TRBV6-5 and TRBJ2-1; no definite D call. V dropped 6 bases and J dropped 9 bases, with 18 bases sitting between them. This CDR3 has 14 amino acids. The germline gives CDR1 MNHEY, CDR2 SVGAGI. CDR3 sequence: CASRLQPLEGEQFF. In DNA, the CDR3 is TGTGCCAGCAGGTTACAACCCCTAGAAGGTGAGCAGTTCTTC.

The chain couples TRBV5-1 to TRBJ1-4; 9 bases align to TRBD1. This CDR3 has 16 residues. Germline V gives CDR1 SGHRS, CDR2 YFSETQ. With V trimmed by 5 bases and J by 2 bases, 7 bases remained unmatched. The CDR3 is CASRTGQGATNEKLFF. CDR3 bases: TGCGCCAGCAGAACGGGACAGGGTGCCACTAATGAAAAACTGTTTTTT.

The chain has TRBV16 and TRBJ2-3, with TRBD2 identical over 8 bases. The germline V gene has CDR1 KGHSY and CDR2 FQNENV. V shed 0 bases and J 1 base; nucleotides not matched to a gene: 9. The CDR3 is 18 residues long. CDR3 nucleotides: TGTGCCAGCAGCCAATCGGTCCGGGGGGGCCATCGCACAGATACGCAGTATTTT. It specifies CASSQSVRGGHRTDTQYF.